The 23 T cell receptor beta chains reported below all come from one sample, sequenced in a study of cytomegalovirus exposure and HLA in healthy donors. Assay: immunoSEQ multiplex PCR; the TCRdb copy retains only in-frame clones and omits some. The profile shows 150,000 to 200,000 clones, 85% of them singletons. The sequenced material came from PBMCs. These receptors were taken from a man younger than 35 in good health and CMV-seropositive.

V usage is TRBV6-5 and J usage is TRBJ2-2; TRBD1 might be the D (5 bases). Deletions cut 6 bases from V and 5 bases from J, with 16 bases between. The CDR3 is made up of 15 amino acids. Germline values: CDR1 MNHEY, CDR2 SVGAGI. The CDR3 loop reads CASSLDSDRTGELFF. DNA of the CDR3: TGTGCCAGCAGCCTCGACAGTGACCGGACCGGGGAGCTGTTTTTT.

The genes are TRBV27 and TRBJ2-6, with D hard to call. The CDR3 covers 15 residues. Germline lookup yields CDR1 MNHEY and CDR2 SMNVEV (reference sequence). V was pared by 0 bases and J by 1 base, with 4 bases between. DNA of the CDR3: TGTGCCAGCAGTTTATCCCGGTCTGGGGCCAACGTCCTGACTTTC. Protein: CASSLSRSGANVLTF.

The chain uses TRBV27 and TRBJ1-2; D not certain. The length of the CDR3 is 14 residues. The germline V gene encodes CDR1 MNHEY and CDR2 SMNVEV (reference sequence). V was shortened by 8 bases and J by 2 bases, with 15 bases between the two germline ends. The CDR3 DNA is TGTGCCAGCGGTAAGGAGGGTCCCAACTATGGCTACACCTTC. Protein: CASGKEGPNYGYTF.

The genes are TRBV29-1 and TRBJ1-2; TRBD1 agrees at 7 bases. This CDR3 is 12 amino acids long. Per the germline V gene, CDR1 is SQVTM and CDR2 is ANQGSEA. J gave up 8 bases and V 7 bases, and 10 bases lay outside the gene matches. CDR3 region: CSARDSVGGYTF. The DNA for the CDR3 is TGCAGCGCCCGGGACAGCGTAGGAGGCTACACCTTC.

J is TRBJ1-3 and V is TRBV29-1; D might be TRBD1 (6 bases). Germline assignment: CDR1 SQVTM and CDR2 ANQGSEA. The CDR3 contains 17 residues. Trimming removed 0 bases at V and 0 bases at J, with 15 bases between. The CDR3, as DNA: TGCAGCGTTGAAGAGTTAGGGGGAAGAATCTCTGGAAACACCATATATTTT. The encoded protein is CSVEELGGRISGNTIYF.

This clone was seen a handful of times. This chain joins TRBV5-6 and TRBJ1-2; D is possibly TRBD1 (6 bases). V lost 0 bases to trimming and J lost 6 bases, with 12 bases between them. CDR1 is SGHDT and CDR2 is YYEEEE in the germline V gene. The CDR3 is made up of 14 amino acids. CDR3 in DNA: TGTGCCAGCAGCTTGGTGCTCGGGGGGCATGGCTACACCTTC. This gives the protein CASSLVLGGHGYTF. The full variable domain, completed using reference TRBV5-6 and TRBJ1-2, is DAGVTQSPTHLIKTRGQQVTLRCSPKSGHDTVSWYQQALGQGPQFIFQYYEEEERQRGNFPDRFSGHQFPNYSSELNVNALLLGDSALYLCASSLVLGGHGYTFGSGTRLTVV.

The rearrangement joins TRBV7-2 to TRBJ1-3, with 8 bases aligning to TRBD1. Germline V CDR1 and CDR2: SGHTA, FQGNSA. The V segment lost 4 bases and the J segment 0 bases; nucleotides outside the gene matches: 2. This CDR3 contains 15 residues. CDR3 sequence (DNA): TGTGCCAGCAGCTCAGACAGGGGCTCTGGAAACACCATATATTTT. Its protein product is CASSSDRGSGNTIYF. Full variable domain (rest looked up from reference TRBV7-2 and TRBJ1-3): GAGVSQSPSNKVTEKGKDVELRCDPISGHTALYWYRQSLGQGLEFLIYFQGNSAPDKSGLPSDRFSAERTGGSVSTLTIQRTQQEDSAVYLCASSSDRGSGNTIYFGEGSWLTVV.

V gene TRBV6-5 combines with J gene TRBJ1-1; D gene uncertain. In germline, CDR1 is MNHEY, CDR2 SVGAGI. CDR3 length: 14 amino acids. With 2 bases removed from V and 4 bases from J, the gap between germline ends came to 11 bases. The CDR3 sequence: CASSYRSPGTEAFF. The CDR3 DNA reads TGTGCCAGCAGTTACCGCTCGCCAGGCACTGAAGCTTTCTTT.

This chain links TRBV4-1 with TRBJ2-7, with 8 bases matching TRBD2. The CDR3 covers 14 residues. Germline trimming cut 1 base from V and 5 bases from J; bases unmatched to any gene: 4. CDR1 and CDR2 (germline): MGHRA, YSYEKL. CDR3 residues: CASSQVGGAHEQYF. The CDR3, as DNA: TGCGCCAGCAGCCAAGTCGGGGGGGCCCACGAGCAGTACTTC.

The chain couples TRBV5-4 to TRBJ1-2, with 9 bases fitting TRBD1. CDR1 and CDR2 (germline): SGHNT, YYREEE (reference sequence). Germline trimming cut 3 bases from V and 5 bases from J; bases unmatched to any gene: 8. This CDR3 contains 15 residues. CDR3 residues: CASSSLQGARYGYTF. The CDR3 nucleotides read TGTGCCAGCAGCTCATTACAGGGGGCGCGATATGGCTACACCTTC.

The chain uses TRBV2 and TRBJ1-5; D gene uncertain. V was cut by 7 bases and J by 4 bases, with 14 bases left in between. Germline CDR1 SNHLY, CDR2 FYNNEI. The CDR3 runs to 14 residues. In DNA form, the CDR3 reads TGTGCCAGCAAGCTGACTGACCTAAATCAGCCCCAGCATTTT. Translating gives CASKLTDLNQPQHF.

This clone was observed once. V is TRBV25-1 and J is TRBJ1-5; TRBD1 might be the D (5 bases). Deletions cut 2 bases from V and 10 bases from J, with 15 bases between. CDR3 size: 14 residues. Germline V gives CDR1 MGHDK, CDR2 SYGVNS. CDR3 coding DNA: TGTGCCAGCAGTGAAGTCGGCAGGGTTGCACCCCAGCATTTT. It codes for CASSEVGRVAPQHF.

This clone was observed once. The V and J genes are TRBV7-9 and TRBJ2-3; 8 bases fit TRBD2. J gave up 2 bases and V 2 bases, and 6 bases lay outside the gene matches. The CDR3 spans 16 residues. CDR1 and CDR2 (germline): SEHNR, FQNEAQ (reference sequence). The CDR3 DNA reads as TGTGCCAGCAGCTTATCGCGGGAGGCCTTCACAGATACGCAGTATTTT. Its translation: CASSLSREAFTDTQYF.

This clone was seen only a few times. The V gene is TRBV7-8, the J gene TRBJ1-6; D possibly corresponds to TRBD1 (6 bases). Germline-derived CDR1 and CDR2 are SGHVS and FQNEAQ. The germline V and J ends were trimmed by 5 bases and 9 bases, with 17 bases remaining between them. This CDR3 is 15 amino acids long. This CDR3 reads CASSRGARGGSPLHF. The CDR3 bases are TGTGCCAGCAGCCGTGGGGCCAGAGGGGGTTCACCCCTCCACTTT.

This sequence joins TRBV28 and TRBJ2-6; D ambiguous. V lost 0 bases to trimming and J lost 2 bases, with 5 bases between them. Germline CDR1 is MDHEN and CDR2 is SYDVKM. This CDR3 region has 15 residues. The CDR3 is CASSLWRPGANVLTF. DNA of the CDR3: TGTGCCAGCAGTTTATGGCGGCCTGGGGCCAACGTCCTGACTTTC.

The chain combines TRBV13 with TRBJ2-2; 9 bases align to TRBD1. In germline, CDR1 is PRHDT, CDR2 FYEKMQ (reference sequence). This CDR3 contains 16 residues. After removal of 4 bases from V and 1 base from J, the junction contained 4 bases not matched to a gene. DNA for the CDR3: TGTGCCAGCAGCTCCTACAGGGGGCAGAACACCGGGGAGCTGTTTTTT. It translates to CASSSYRGQNTGELFF.

The chain has TRBV5-6 and TRBJ1-2; tentative D call: TRBD1 (6 bases). Germline V lookup: CDR1 SGHDT, CDR2 YYEEEE. This CDR3 is built from 16 residues. V gave up 2 bases and J gave up 5 bases, with 19 bases separating them. CDR3 protein: CASSFKPGTRVYGYTF. Written as DNA, the CDR3 is TGTGCCAGCAGCTTCAAACCCGGGACAAGGGTTTATGGCTACACCTTC.

V gene TRBV19 combines with J gene TRBJ2-7; TRBD2 matches at 7 bases. The CDR3 has 15 residues. The trim removed 10 bases at V and 6 bases at J, leaving 18 bases unmatched. Germline loops: CDR1 LNHDA, CDR2 SQIVND (reference sequence). CDR3 DNA: TGTGCCACCAGTAGCTCGGCGGGAGAAATGGCCGAGCAGTACTTC. Amino acid sequence: CATSSSAGEMAEQYF.

The sample holds a few counts of this clone. V and J are TRBV4-2 and TRBJ2-3, with 9 bases identical to TRBD2. CDR1 and CDR2 (germline): LGHNA, YNFKEQ. The CDR3 is made up of 16 amino acids. With V trimmed by 1 base and J by 6 bases, 8 bases remained unmatched. The CDR3 is CASSQALAGAGDTQYF. The CDR3 region has the DNA TGTGCCAGCAGCCAAGCGTTAGCGGGAGCGGGGGATACGCAGTATTTT.

CDR3 sequence reads: CASSRSYNSPLHF. CDR3 DNA sequence: TGTGCCAGCTCCCGCTCCTATAATTCACCCCTCCACTTT. The V and J genes are TRBV6-6 and TRBJ1-6; D call uncertain. The CDR3 runs to 13 residues. The V end was cut by 8 bases, the J end by 0 bases, with 5 bases between. Germline CDR1 reads MNHNY; CDR2 reads SVGAGI (reference sequence).

The rearrangement uses TRBV6-1 and TRBJ1-5; D unclear. Trimming shortened V by 3 bases and J by 2 bases, and 14 bases separated the two germline ends. The CDR3 is 16 residues long. The V gene's germline CDR1 is MNHNS and CDR2 SASEGT. CDR3 in amino acids: CASSDGLPGGNQPQHF. Written as DNA, the CDR3 is TGTGCCAGCAGTGACGGACTCCCCGGGGGCAATCAGCCCCAGCATTTT.

This chain connects TRBV7-3 to TRBJ1-1, with a possible D match to TRBD1 (5 bases). The CDR3 has 14 residues. V shed 1 base and J shed 2 bases, with 8 bases lying between them. CDR1 and CDR2 (germline): SGHTA, FQGTGA. CDR3 protein: CASSLNQGNTEAFF. CDR3 bases: TGTGCCAGCAGCTTAAACCAGGGTAACACTGAAGCTTTCTTT.

The rearrangement uses TRBV11-2 and TRBJ1-5; D remains ambiguous. The CDR3 runs 12 residues. Trimming stripped 3 bases from V and 6 bases from J, with 6 bases between. Germline V lookup: CDR1 SGHAT, CDR2 FQNNGV. The CDR3 nucleotides read TGTGCCAGCAGCTTGGCGGGTCAGCCCCAGCATTTT. This sequence encodes CASSLAGQPQHF.